These T cell receptor beta chains were read from a single sample in a study of regulatory T cells in long-lasting Graves disease. TCRdb redid the calling of the multiplex PCR reads with MiXCR, one entry per CDR3 protein. The table includes a few hundred thousand distinct CDR3 sequences, more than 20% detected once. Sample: peripheral blood mononuclear cells (PBMCs), taken when the disease was refractory, from a patient treated with antithyroid drugs. The receptors shown here come from a woman in her thirties or forties with Graves disease. The CDR3 runs from the conserved cysteine through the conserved F or W. D genes are given only for firm matches. Clone size is not always given. Where it is, it says once, few, many or a class for expanded clones.

D gene: -
clone size: many
J gene: TRBJ2-5
V gene: TRBV5-4
CDR3 DNA: TGTGCCAGCAGCTCCAACTGGGGTGGGGAGACCCAGTACTTC
CDR3 protein: CASSSNWGGETQYF

D gene: -
clone size: -
J gene: TRBJ2-1
V gene: TRBV29-1
CDR3 DNA: TGCAGCGTTGAAGGGGGGAGAAGGGTTAATGAGCAGTTCTTC
CDR3 protein: CSVEGGRRVNEQFF

D gene: TRBD2
clone size: -
J gene: TRBJ2-1
V gene: TRBV20-1
CDR3 DNA: TGCAGTGCTAGAGGTAGCGGGGTTTCCTACGAGCAGTTCTTC
CDR3 protein: CSARGSGVSYEQFF

D gene: -
clone size: few
J gene: TRBJ2-1
V gene: TRBV28
CDR3 DNA: TGTGCCAGCAGCCTCGGGACTCGCCCCTACAATGAGCAGTTCTTC
CDR3 protein: CASSLGTRPYNEQFF

D gene: TRBD2
clone size: -
J gene: TRBJ2-7
V gene: TRBV7-9
CDR3 DNA: TGTGCCAGCAGCTCGGGGGGGGGCTCCTACGAGCAGTACTTC
CDR3 protein: CASSSGGGSYEQYF

D gene: -
clone size: few
J gene: TRBJ1-1
V gene: TRBV5-1
CDR3 DNA: TGCGCCAGCAGCCCCTCCCCCCGACAGTCAGCTTTCTTT
CDR3 protein: CASSPSPRQSAFF

D gene: TRBD1
clone size: many
J gene: TRBJ2-7
V gene: TRBV15
CDR3 DNA: TGTGCCACCAGCAGGGAGGACAGGGGCCACGAGCAGTACTTC
CDR3 protein: CATSREDRGHEQYF

D gene: -
clone size: many
J gene: TRBJ2-5
V gene: TRBV2
CDR3 DNA: TGTGCCAGCAGTGAATGGGCGGTCCAAGAGACCCAGTACTTC
CDR3 protein: CASSEWAVQETQYF

D gene: -
clone size: -
J gene: TRBJ1-5
V gene: TRBV6-1
CDR3 DNA: TGTGCCACGGACAAGGGGGGCAATCAGCCCCAGCATTTT
CDR3 protein: CATDKGGNQPQHF

D gene: TRBD1
clone size: -
J gene: TRBJ2-2
V gene: TRBV2
CDR3 DNA: TGTGCCAGCAGGGGCACAGGGGAAACCGGGGAGCTGTTTTTT
CDR3 protein: CASRGTGETGELFF

D gene: -
clone size: many
J gene: TRBJ2-5
V gene: TRBV18
CDR3 DNA: TGTGCCAGCTCACCACTCCACTTC
CDR3 protein: CASSPLHF

D gene: -
clone size: -
J gene: TRBJ2-7
V gene: TRBV7-2
CDR3 DNA: TGTGCCAGCAGCTTAGCTAGTTCCGCCTACGAGCAGTACTTC
CDR3 protein: CASSLASSAYEQYF

D gene: TRBD2
clone size: -
J gene: TRBJ2-3
V gene: TRBV20-1
CDR3 DNA: TGCAGTGCTGAAAAACCCCTAGCGGGAATCACAGATACGCAGTATTTT
CDR3 protein: CSAEKPLAGITDTQYF

D gene: TRBD1
clone size: -
J gene: TRBJ2-7
V gene: TRBV12-3/TRBV12-4
CDR3 DNA: TGTGCCAGCAGTGGCCCGGGACAGGGAAGTTACGAGCAGTACTTC
CDR3 protein: CASSGPGQGSYEQYF

D gene: TRBD2
clone size: -
J gene: TRBJ2-1
V gene: TRBV7-3
CDR3 DNA: TGTGCCAGCAGCTTAGTGTATAGCGGGAGTAGGAATGAGCAGTTCTTC
CDR3 protein: CASSLVYSGSRNEQFF

D gene: -
clone size: many
J gene: TRBJ1-2
V gene: TRBV20-1
CDR3 DNA: TGCAGTGCTAGAGACCCCGGGGATGGCTACACCTTC
CDR3 protein: CSARDPGDGYTF

D gene: TRBD1
clone size: few
J gene: TRBJ2-5
V gene: TRBV19
CDR3 DNA: TGTGCCAGTAGTTCGGACAGGGCCCAAGAGACCCAGTACTTC
CDR3 protein: CASSSDRAQETQYF

D gene: -
clone size: few
J gene: TRBJ1-5
V gene: TRBV19
CDR3 DNA: TGTGCCAGTAGTATAGTGGGTGACAATCAGCCCCAGCATTTT
CDR3 protein: CASSIVGDNQPQHF

D gene: TRBD2
clone size: many
J gene: TRBJ2-7
V gene: TRBV29-1
CDR3 DNA: TGCAGCGTTAAGAGCGGGAGCGGGTACGAGCAGTACTTC
CDR3 protein: CSVKSGSGYEQYF

D gene: -
clone size: many
J gene: TRBJ1-1
V gene: TRBV29-1
CDR3 DNA: TGCAGCGCTATATCGGGACGTCTTGAAGCTTTCTTT
CDR3 protein: CSAISGRLEAFF

D gene: TRBD2
clone size: many
J gene: TRBJ2-5
V gene: TRBV7-9
CDR3 DNA: TGTGCCAGCAGCTACCAATCTAGCGGGTGGAGAGAGACCCAGTACTTC
CDR3 protein: CASSYQSSGWRETQYF

D gene: -
clone size: many
J gene: TRBJ1-6
V gene: TRBV2
CDR3 DNA: TGTGCCGGGCGTGGGATGGGAAATTCACCCCTCCACTTT
CDR3 protein: CAGRGMGNSPLHF

D gene: -
clone size: many
J gene: TRBJ1-1
V gene: TRBV28
CDR3 DNA: TGTGCCAGCCAAATTTCTTCACCTCGACATCCTCCGATTAAAACCACTGAAGCTTTCTTT
CDR3 protein: CASQISSPRHPPIKTTEAFF

D gene: -
clone size: few
J gene: TRBJ1-1
V gene: TRBV7-9
CDR3 DNA: TGTGCCAGCAGCTTATACAACACTGAAGCTTTCTTT
CDR3 protein: CASSLYNTEAFF

D gene: -
clone size: many
J gene: TRBJ1-2
V gene: TRBV9
CDR3 DNA: TGTGCCAGCAGCGGACGCTCGAGTGCCTATGGCTACACCTTC
CDR3 protein: CASSGRSSAYGYTF

D gene: TRBD1
clone size: many
J gene: TRBJ2-5
V gene: TRBV29-1
CDR3 DNA: TGCAGCGTTGAAGCATCGGACAGGGCTCAAGAGACCCAGTACTTC
CDR3 protein: CSVEASDRAQETQYF

D gene: TRBD2
clone size: -
J gene: TRBJ2-3
V gene: TRBV7-8
CDR3 DNA: TGTGCCAGCAGCCCGCGGGAGCCATACACAGGAGCGCAGTATTTT
CDR3 protein: CASSPREPYTGAQYF

D gene: TRBD2
clone size: -
J gene: TRBJ2-3
V gene: TRBV12-3/TRBV12-4
CDR3 DNA: TGTGCCAGCATTCAAGCGGGAGGGCCGGATACGCAGTATTTT
CDR3 protein: CASIQAGGPDTQYF

D gene: -
clone size: many
J gene: TRBJ2-5
V gene: TRBV28
CDR3 DNA: TGTGCCAGCAGTTTTGTAGCGGCCCAAGAGACCCAGTACTTC
CDR3 protein: CASSFVAAQETQYF

D gene: -
clone size: many
J gene: TRBJ1-5
V gene: TRBV28
CDR3 DNA: TGTGCCAGCAGTTTCTTGGGACACTCTAGCAATCAGCCCCAGCATTTT
CDR3 protein: CASSFLGHSSNQPQHF

D gene: -
clone size: many
J gene: TRBJ2-7
V gene: TRBV28
CDR3 DNA: TGTGCCAGCAGTTTAATAGGGAGTCGGCAGTACTTC
CDR3 protein: CASSLIGSRQYF

D gene: -
clone size: few
J gene: TRBJ2-3
V gene: TRBV29-1
CDR3 DNA: TGCAGCGTAGACGGAGGAAAGGGTGCAGATACGCAGTATTTT
CDR3 protein: CSVDGGKGADTQYF

D gene: TRBD2
clone size: -
J gene: TRBJ2-3
V gene: TRBV6-2/TRBV6-3
CDR3 DNA: TGTGCCAGCAGTTCGACGGGTCTAGCGGGAGGACGCACAAATACGCAGTATTTT
CDR3 protein: CASSSTGLAGGRTNTQYF

D gene: TRBD1
clone size: few
J gene: TRBJ2-7
V gene: TRBV6-1
CDR3 DNA: TGTGCCAGCAGCCGATATGGGACAGACTACGAGCAGTACTTC
CDR3 protein: CASSRYGTDYEQYF

D gene: -
clone size: -
J gene: TRBJ2-7
V gene: TRBV5-6
CDR3 DNA: TGTGCCAGCAGCTTTGTGGGCAGGGGAGCCTACGAGCAGTACTTC
CDR3 protein: CASSFVGRGAYEQYF

D gene: TRBD2
clone size: -
J gene: TRBJ2-1
V gene: TRBV14
CDR3 DNA: TGTGCCAGCAGCTTAAGTAGCGGGAGTTCTAGTGAGCAGTTCTTC
CDR3 protein: CASSLSSGSSSEQFF

D gene: TRBD1
clone size: few
J gene: TRBJ2-7
V gene: TRBV27
CDR3 DNA: TGTGCCAGCGGCAGGCAGGGGGCCTACGAGCAGTACTTC
CDR3 protein: CASGRQGAYEQYF

D gene: TRBD1
clone size: few
J gene: TRBJ1-5
V gene: TRBV29-1
CDR3 DNA: TGCAGCGCCGGGACAGGGACCAATCAGCCCCAGCATTTT
CDR3 protein: CSAGTGTNQPQHF

D gene: -
clone size: few
J gene: TRBJ1-3
V gene: TRBV25-1
CDR3 DNA: TGTGCCAGCAGTGGTCCGCAAGTTGGAAACACCATATATTTT
CDR3 protein: CASSGPQVGNTIYF